This TCR beta chain came from a study of PD-L1 blockade in urothelial cancer. About the research overall: Blood analysis was done at 3 weeks (second dose) and 6 weeks after treatment began.

Indicated time point: pretreatment peripheral blood. Repertoires were generated with immunoSEQ multiplex PCR, while TCRdb's copy carries only in-frame clones and drops some. The sample lists 35,000 to 45,000 clones; 82% were seen once. Sequences were derived from PBMCs, sampled around atezolizumab (anti-PD-L1) treatment. The receptor comes from a man between 60 and 75 years old with urothelial cancer.

The CDR3 protein is CAWSDSSDNEQFF. In DNA form, the CDR3 reads TGTGCCTGGAGCGATTCTAGCGACAATGAGCAGTTCTTC. This chain connects TRBV30 to TRBJ2-1; D might be TRBD2 (6 bases). This CDR3 region has 13 residues. Trimming removed 3 bases from V and 5 bases from J, with 11 bases in between. Germline CDR1 GTSNPN, CDR2 SVGIG (reference sequence).